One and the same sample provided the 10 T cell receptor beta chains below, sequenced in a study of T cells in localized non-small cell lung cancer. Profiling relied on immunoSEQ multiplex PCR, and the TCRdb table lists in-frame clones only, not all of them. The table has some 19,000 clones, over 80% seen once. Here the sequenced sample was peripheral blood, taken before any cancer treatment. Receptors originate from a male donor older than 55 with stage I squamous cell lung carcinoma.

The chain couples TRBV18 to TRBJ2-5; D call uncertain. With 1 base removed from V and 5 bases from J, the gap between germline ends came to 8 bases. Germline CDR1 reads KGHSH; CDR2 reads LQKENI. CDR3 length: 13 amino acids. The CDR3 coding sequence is TGTGCCAGCTCACCACTTGGGGTGGAGACCCAGTACTTC. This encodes CASSPLGVETQYF.

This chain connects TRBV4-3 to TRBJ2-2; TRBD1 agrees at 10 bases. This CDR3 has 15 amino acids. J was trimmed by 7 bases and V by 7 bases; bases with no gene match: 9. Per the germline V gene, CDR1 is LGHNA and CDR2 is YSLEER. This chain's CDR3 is CASTPGTGVVGELFF. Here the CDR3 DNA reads TGCGCCAGCACTCCCGGGACAGGGGTCGTCGGGGAGCTGTTTTTT.

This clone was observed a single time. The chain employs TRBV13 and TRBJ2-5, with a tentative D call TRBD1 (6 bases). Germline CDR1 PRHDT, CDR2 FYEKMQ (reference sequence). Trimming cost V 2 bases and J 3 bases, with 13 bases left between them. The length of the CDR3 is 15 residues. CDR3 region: CASSLSRDTKETQYF. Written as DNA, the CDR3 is TGTGCCAGCAGCTTAAGCCGGGACACAAAAGAGACCCAGTACTTC.

CDR3 nucleotides: TGTGCCAGCAGTGTGTTAGCAGAGGGCTATGGCTACACCTTC. Protein product: CASSVLAEGYGYTF. The genes are TRBV2 and TRBJ1-2; no clear D. The CDR3 is 14 amino acids. Between the trimmed V and J ends, which lost 4 bases and 4 bases, there was a span of 13 bases. Germline V gives CDR1 SNHLY, CDR2 FYNNEI.

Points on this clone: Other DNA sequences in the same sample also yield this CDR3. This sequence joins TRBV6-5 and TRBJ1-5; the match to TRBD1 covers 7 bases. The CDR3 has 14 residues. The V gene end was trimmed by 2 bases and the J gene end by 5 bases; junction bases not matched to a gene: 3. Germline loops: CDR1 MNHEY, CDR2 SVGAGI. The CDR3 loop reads CASSYLGGDQPQHF. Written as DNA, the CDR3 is TGTGCCAGCAGTTACCTAGGGGGCGATCAGCCCCAGCATTTT.

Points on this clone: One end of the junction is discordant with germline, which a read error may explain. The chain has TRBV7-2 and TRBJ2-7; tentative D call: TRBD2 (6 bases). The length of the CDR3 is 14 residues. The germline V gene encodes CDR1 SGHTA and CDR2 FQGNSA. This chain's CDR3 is CASSLVRDSHEQYF. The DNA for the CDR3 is TGTGCCAGCAGCCTTGTCCGGGACTCCCACGAGCAGTACTTC.

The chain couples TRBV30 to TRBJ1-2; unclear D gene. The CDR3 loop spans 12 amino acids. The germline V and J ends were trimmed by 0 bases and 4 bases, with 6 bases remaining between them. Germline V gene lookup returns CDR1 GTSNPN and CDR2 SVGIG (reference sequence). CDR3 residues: CAWSVLSYGYTF. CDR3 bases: TGTGCCTGGAGTGTTCTCTCCTATGGCTACACCTTC.

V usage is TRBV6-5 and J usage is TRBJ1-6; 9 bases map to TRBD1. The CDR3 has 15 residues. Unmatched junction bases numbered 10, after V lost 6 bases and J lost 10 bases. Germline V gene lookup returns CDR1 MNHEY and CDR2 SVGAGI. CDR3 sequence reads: CASRHRDRVKSPLHF. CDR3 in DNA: TGTGCCAGCAGGCACCGGGACAGGGTCAAATCACCCCTCCACTTT.

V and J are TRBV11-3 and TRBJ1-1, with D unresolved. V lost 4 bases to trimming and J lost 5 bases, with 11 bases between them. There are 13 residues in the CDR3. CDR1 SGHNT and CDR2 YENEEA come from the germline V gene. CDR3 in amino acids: CASSSLLGTEAFF. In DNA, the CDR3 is TGTGCCAGCAGCTCCCTCCTGGGGACTGAAGCTTTCTTT.

The CDR3 DNA reads TGTGCCAGCAGCTATAGCTCTGGAAACACCATATATTTT. Residues: CASSYSSGNTIYF. V gene TRBV7-2 combines with J gene TRBJ1-3, with D hard to call. This CDR3 comprises 13 residues. V was pared by 4 bases and J by 0 bases, with 4 bases between. The germline V gene has CDR1 SGHTA and CDR2 FQGNSA.